The sequence of this T cell receptor (beta chain) was determined in a study of blood T cell repertoires in COVID-19. Study context: Italy, Spain and the United States were the sources of the convalescent and acute COVID-19 samples.

Germline V CDR1 and CDR2: SGHNT, YENEEA. This CDR3 comprises 16 residues. Germline trimming cut 5 bases from V and 4 bases from J; bases unmatched to any gene: 3. Original handling: Nucleated cell counts were estimated from reference gene primer amplification. Assay: immunoSEQ multiplex PCR; the TCRdb copy retains only in-frame clones and omits some. D and trimming were read from the DNA, whereas the V and J calls and clone size are those reported in that table. The profile shows fewer than 250,000 clones, 83% of them singletons. This clone has more than one count but fewer than ten. Sequences were obtained from peripheral blood. V gene TRBV11-3 combines with J gene TRBJ2-3; 16 bases match TRBD2. This TCR was recovered from a man in his fifties or sixties with active or convalescent COVID-19. This CDR3 reads CASSPGTSGRADTQYF. The DNA of the CDR3 is TGTGCCAGCAGCCCCGGGACTAGCGGGAGGGCAGATACGCAGTATTTT.